These 23 T cell receptor beta chains share one sample of origin, sequenced in a study of T cells in Graves' hyperthyroidism and ophthalmopathy. Regions amplified from RNA transcripts were the TCR beta CDR3 regions. The HTBI primer set drove a first-round RT-PCR of the TCR CDR3. One entry per CDR3 protein, called by TCRdb with MiXCR from the multiplex PCR reads. The sample records approximately 640,000 distinct CDR3 sequences, around 15% being singletons. Sequenced: blood. These receptors all stem from a young woman with Graves' hyperthyroidism.

In this sample, this clonotype turned up many times. The rearrangement links TRBV2 to TRBJ2-1; TRBD1 matches 8 bases. CDR1 is SNHLY and CDR2 is FYNNEI in the germline V gene. The length of the CDR3 is 15 residues. V gave up 6 bases and J gave up 3 bases; unmatched junction bases: 7. This chain's CDR3 is CASRARGPGYNEQFF. CDR3 coding DNA: TGTGCCAGCAGAGCCAGGGGGCCCGGCTACAATGAGCAGTTCTTC. Together with reference TRBV2 and TRBJ2-1, the CDR3 gives the full variable domain: EPEVTQTPSHQVTQMGQEVILRCVPISNHLYFYWYRQILGQKVEFLVSFYNNEISEKSEIFDDQFSVERPDGSNFTLKIRSTKLEDSAMYFCASRARGPGYNEQFFGPGTRLTVL.

This clonotype was recorded a few times. The genes are TRBV7-3 and TRBJ1-1, with D perhaps matching TRBD1 (5 bases). CDR1 SGHTA and CDR2 FQGTGA come from the germline V gene. Trimming pared 3 bases from V and 6 bases from J, leaving 11 bases between. CDR3 length equals 13 residues. CDR3 DNA: TGTGCCAGCAGCTTTCAAGGGGTGCCTGAAGCTTTCTTT. Protein: CASSFQGVPEAFF.

At least ten counts were recorded for this clonotype. V gene TRBV29-1 combines with J gene TRBJ2-7; D is unclear. This CDR3 region has 12 residues. Germline V gene data show CDR1 as SQVTM and CDR2 as ANQGSEA. Trimming stripped 1 base from V and 2 bases from J, with 6 bases between. This CDR3 reads CSVEGEAYEQYF. DNA of the CDR3: TGCAGCGTTGAAGGGGAAGCCTACGAGCAGTACTTC.

This clonotype occurred many times. CDR3 sequence: CASSARTGTGRGYTF. DNA for the CDR3: TGTGCCAGCAGTGCGAGGACAGGGACGGGTCGGGGCTACACCTTC. J is TRBJ1-2 and V is TRBV6-1; 8 bases fit TRBD1. This CDR3 is 15 amino acids long. Germline assignment: CDR1 MNHNS and CDR2 SASEGT. The ends lost 4 bases at V and 8 bases at J; junction bases unmatched: 12.

This clonotype was found many times. Its ends do not fully match the called genes, so a read error is possible. V usage is TRBV6-5 and J usage is TRBJ1-1, with D perhaps matching TRBD1 (5 bases). This CDR3 is built from 15 residues. The germline V gene encodes CDR1 MNHEY and CDR2 SVGAGI. CDR3 sequence (DNA): TGTGCCAGCAGTGACTCGATCGAGGGACGGACTGAAGCTTTCTTT. This encodes CASSDSIEGRTEAFF.

This clonotype was detected a few times. The CDR3 DNA follows: TGTGCCAGCAGTGACCAAAGGGGGGGGTATAACAATGAGCAGTTCTTC. Translated, it gives CASSDQRGGYNNEQFF. The chain employs TRBV6-1 and TRBJ2-1, with D possibly matching TRBD2 (7 bases). The CDR3 contains 16 residues. Germline V CDR1 and CDR2: MNHNS, SASEGT. V lost 3 bases and J 5 bases, leaving 17 bases between the germline ends.

In this sample, this clonotype turned up a few times. A much larger clonotype is one base distant, so this may be a read error. The rearrangement links TRBV6-4 to TRBJ2-7; D might be TRBD1 (7 bases). CDR1 is MRHNA, CDR2 SNTAGT, per germline. V was clipped by 5 bases and J by 6 bases, with 20 bases between them. CDR3 length: 15 amino acids. As DNA, the CDR3 is TGTGCCAGCAGTCGACTCACTGGAGGGGGCTCCGAGCAGTACTTC. Translated, it gives CASSRLTGGGSEQYF.

The genes are TRBV3-1 and TRBJ1-2; 7 bases are shared with TRBD1. The CDR3 is 14 amino acids. V lost 5 bases to trimming and J lost 4 bases; unmatched junction nucleotides: 7. Germline assignment: CDR1 LGHDT and CDR2 YNNKEL (reference sequence). The chain's CDR3 is CASSEIQGTYGYTF. CDR3 in DNA: TGTGCCAGCAGCGAGATACAGGGGACCTATGGCTACACCTTC.

This clonotype occurred a few times. This chain connects TRBV20-1 to TRBJ1-5; tentative D call: TRBD1 (5 bases). Germline CDR1 DFQATT, CDR2 SNEGSKA (reference sequence). V was shortened by 6 bases and J by 4 bases, with 16 bases between the two germline ends. The CDR3 contains 14 residues. This CDR3 reads CSARRVPENQPQHF. The DNA of the CDR3 is TGCAGTGCCCGCAGGGTCCCGGAAAATCAGCCCCAGCATTTT.

This clonotype was seen more than once but under ten times. One base away lies a much larger clone, so this may be a sequencing read error. The CDR3 does not close with the conserved phenylalanine or tryptophan, likely indicating a read error. The genes are TRBV28 and TRBJ1-1; no definite D call. Germline CDR1 is MDHEN and CDR2 is SYDVKM. This CDR3 has 13 amino acids. Between the trimmed V and J ends, which lost 7 bases and 1 base, there was a span of 10 bases. The CDR3 loop is CASISWKNTEAFV. The CDR3 coding sequence is TGTGCCAGCATTTCATGGAAGAACACTGAAGCTTTCGTT.

The table lists this clonotype with a few counts. V usage is TRBV10-3 and J usage is TRBJ1-6; D might be TRBD1 (5 bases). CDR3 length: 14 amino acids. CDR1 and CDR2 from the germline V gene are ENHRY and SYGVKD. Trimming shortened V by 4 bases and J by 7 bases, and 11 bases separated the two germline ends. The CDR3 is CAISVQGGNSPLHF. CDR3 coding DNA: TGTGCCATCAGTGTGCAGGGCGGCAATTCACCCCTCCACTTT.

In this sample, this clonotype turned up many times. This chain joins TRBV24-1 and TRBJ1-5, with 8 bases lining up with TRBD1. This CDR3 region has 14 residues. The V gene's germline CDR1 is KGHDR and CDR2 SFDVKD. With 5 bases clipped from V and 6 bases from J, the junction kept 5 bases outside the gene matches. The DNA of the CDR3 is TGTGCCACCAGTGTGACAGGGGCCTCTCAGCCCCAGCATTTT. Translation gives CATSVTGASQPQHF.

The chain has TRBV24-1 and TRBJ2-1, with 12 bases matching TRBD2. Germline loops: CDR1 KGHDR, CDR2 SFDVKD. V trimming: 3 bases; J trimming: 7 bases; junction bases outside the gene matches: 6. The CDR3 sequence is 16 residues long. The CDR3 DNA is TGTGCCACCAGTGATGTACTAGCGGGAGGAGGGAATGAGCAGTTCTTC. It translates to CATSDVLAGGGNEQFF.

This chain links TRBV6-1 with TRBJ2-3, with D perhaps TRBD1 (5 bases). This CDR3 spans 16 amino acids. The germline V and J ends were trimmed by 6 bases and 5 bases, with 21 bases remaining between them. Germline CDR1 and CDR2: MNHNS and SASEGT. CDR3 protein: CASSVLVTTVGDTQYF. CDR3 in DNA: TGTGCCAGCAGCGTCCTCGTTACGACAGTCGGAGATACGCAGTATTTT.

A remark on this clonotype: This could be a read error, since a much larger clone is one nucleotide away. The chain links TRBV28 to TRBJ1-2; D is unresolved. The germline gives CDR1 MDHEN, CDR2 SYDVKM. Trimming pared 1 base from V and 4 bases from J, leaving 13 bases between. This CDR3 spans 15 amino acids. This CDR3 is CASSLYIGSGYGYTF. CDR3 bases: TGTGCCAGCAGTTTATACATCGGGAGCGGCTATGGCTACACCTTC.

This clonotype was recorded a few times. V gene TRBV12-5 combines with J gene TRBJ1-1; D is uncertain. The germline CDR1 and CDR2 sequences are LGHNT and FRNRAP. Trimming took 0 bases from V and 0 from J, leaving 14 bases between them. The CDR3 is 17 residues long. CDR3 sequence reads: CASGLVLRVTLNTEAFF. CDR3 nucleotide sequence: TGTGCTAGTGGTTTGGTACTCAGAGTGACTTTGAACACTGAAGCTTTCTTT.

This clonotype was counted ten times or more. This sequence joins TRBV28 and TRBJ1-2; TRBD1 is a possible D gene (6 bases). The CDR3 spans 14 residues. The V end was cut by 3 bases, the J end by 3 bases, with 11 bases between. The V gene's germline CDR1 is MDHEN and CDR2 SYDVKM. The CDR3 sequence: CASSLRRTDYGYTF. DNA for the CDR3: TGTGCCAGCAGTTTGCGTCGGACAGACTATGGCTACACCTTC.

CDR3 sequence: CASSYGGANDRPLHF. In DNA form, the CDR3 reads TGTGCCAGCAGTTACGGCGGGGCCAACGATCGACCCCTCCACTTT. This chain connects TRBV6-2 or TRBV6-3 to TRBJ1-6; D is perhaps TRBD1 (5 bases). Germline V CDR1 and CDR2: MNHEY, SVGEGT. V was cut by 2 bases and J by 12 bases, with 17 bases left in between. The CDR3 covers 15 residues.

This clonotype appeared a few times. This chain uses TRBV7-9 with TRBJ1-2, with a weak D call TRBD1 (5 bases). The length of the CDR3 is 14 residues. Between the trimmed V and J ends, which lost 5 bases and 8 bases, there was a span of 18 bases. Per the germline V gene, CDR1 is SEHNR and CDR2 is FQNEAQ (reference sequence). The DNA for the CDR3 is TGTGCCAGCAGCCGCTTGGGGGGAGCTGCAGGCTACACCTTC. It yields the protein CASSRLGGAAGYTF.

In this sample, this clonotype turned up a few times. This may be a read error, as it is one base from a much larger clone. V and J are TRBV6-2 or TRBV6-3 and TRBJ2-1; unclear D gene. In germline, CDR1 is MNHEY, CDR2 SVGEGT. This CDR3 is 13 amino acids long. In DNA form, the CDR3 reads TGTGTCAGCAGTTACGGCTCGAACAATGAGCAGTTCTTC. It translates to CVSSYGSNNEQFF.

The chain has TRBV2 and TRBJ2-1, with 8 bases matching TRBD2. Per the germline V gene, CDR1 is SNHLY and CDR2 is FYNNEI. Trimming took 2 bases from V and 9 from J; bases not matched to a gene: 3. The length of the CDR3 is 13 residues. The CDR3 loop reads CASSERGGGEQFF. The CDR3 DNA reads as TGTGCCAGCAGTGAACGGGGGGGCGGTGAGCAGTTCTTC.

This clonotype appeared a few times. This clone may be a read error of a much larger clone one base away. The chain employs TRBV30 and TRBJ1-1, with D unresolved. The V gene lost 8 bases and the J gene lost 6 bases, with 10 bases spanning the gap. The CDR3 loop spans 10 amino acids. Per germline, CDR1 GTSNPN and CDR2 SVGIG (reference sequence). This CDR3 is CAGKPAEAFF. CDR3 sequence (DNA): TGTGCCGGGAAGCCCGCTGAAGCTTTCTTT.

In this sample, this clonotype turned up many times. This chain connects TRBV19 to TRBJ1-5; the match to TRBD1 covers 9 bases. Losses at the gene ends were 5 bases for V and 2 bases for J; bases not matched to a gene: 7. Germline V gene data show CDR1 as LNHDA and CDR2 as SQIVND (reference sequence). The CDR3 contains 16 residues. In nucleotides, the CDR3 is TGTGCCAGTAGTCCGGGACAGGGAGTGGGCAATCAGCCCCAGCATTTT. The encoded protein is CASSPGQGVGNQPQHF.